A single T cell receptor beta chain is shown here with its context. Germline V gene data show CDR1 as SGHKS and CDR2 as YYEKEE (reference sequence). The V and J ends lost 3 bases and 0 bases, in that order; junction bases with no gene match: 2. This CDR3 comprises 14 residues. The naive CD8 subset, CD45RO-negative cells positively selected for CCR7, excluded terminally differentiated effector memory CD45RA+ cells. The data originate from a study of shared clonotypes between healthy human individuals. Study as a whole: Each donor had three CD4 naive, three CD4 memory, two CD8 naive and one CD8 memory plate.

Produced via immunoSEQ multiplex PCR; TCRdb's table is partial and in-frame only. The sample lists roughly 2.1 million clones; under 95% were seen once. The sample comprised naive CD8+ T cells from PBMCs. V is TRBV5-5 and J is TRBJ1-1, with 7 bases identical to TRBD1. The origin of this receptor is a man in his late teens or twenties in good health. Some clones in this sample may be carry-over from other donors' samples. CDR3 in DNA: TGTGCCAGCAGCTCAGGGGGTATGAACACTGAAGCTTTCTTT. Translated, it gives CASSSGGMNTEAFF.